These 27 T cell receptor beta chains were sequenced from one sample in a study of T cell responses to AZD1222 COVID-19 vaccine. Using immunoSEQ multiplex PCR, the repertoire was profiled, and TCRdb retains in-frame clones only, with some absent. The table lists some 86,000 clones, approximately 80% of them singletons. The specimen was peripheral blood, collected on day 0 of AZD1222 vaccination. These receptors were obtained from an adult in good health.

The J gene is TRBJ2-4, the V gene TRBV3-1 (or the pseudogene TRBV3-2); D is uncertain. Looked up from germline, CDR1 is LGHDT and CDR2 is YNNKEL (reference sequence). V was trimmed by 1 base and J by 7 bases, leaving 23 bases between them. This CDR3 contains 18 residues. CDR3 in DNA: TGTGCCAGCAGCCAAGGAGGAGTCGACTGGAAGATAGGGAACATTCAGTACTTC. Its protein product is CASSQGGVDWKIGNIQYF.

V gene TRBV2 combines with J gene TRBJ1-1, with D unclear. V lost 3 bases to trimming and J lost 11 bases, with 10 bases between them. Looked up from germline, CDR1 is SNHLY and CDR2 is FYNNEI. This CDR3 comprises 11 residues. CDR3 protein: CASSDTRYAFF. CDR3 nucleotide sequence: TGTGCCAGCAGTGATACCAGATACGCTTTCTTT.

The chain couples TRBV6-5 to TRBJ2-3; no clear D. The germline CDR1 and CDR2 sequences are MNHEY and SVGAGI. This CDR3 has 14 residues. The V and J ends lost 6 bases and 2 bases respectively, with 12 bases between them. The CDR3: CASRLTRYTDTQYF. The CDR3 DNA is TGTGCCAGCAGGCTGACACGGTACACAGATACGCAGTATTTT.

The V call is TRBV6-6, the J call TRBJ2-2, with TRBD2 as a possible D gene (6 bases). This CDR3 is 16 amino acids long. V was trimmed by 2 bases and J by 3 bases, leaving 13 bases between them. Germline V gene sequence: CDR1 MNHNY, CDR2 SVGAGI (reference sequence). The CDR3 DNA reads TGTGCCAGCAGTTACCTCCAGCGGGTCGACACCGGGGAGCTGTTTTTT. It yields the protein CASSYLQRVDTGELFF.

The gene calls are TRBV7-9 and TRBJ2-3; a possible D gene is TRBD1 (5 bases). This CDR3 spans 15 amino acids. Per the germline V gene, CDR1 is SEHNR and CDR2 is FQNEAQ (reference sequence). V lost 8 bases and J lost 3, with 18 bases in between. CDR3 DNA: TGTGCCAGCGGATTACAGGAAGTCCAGACAGATACGCAGTATTTT. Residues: CASGLQEVQTDTQYF.

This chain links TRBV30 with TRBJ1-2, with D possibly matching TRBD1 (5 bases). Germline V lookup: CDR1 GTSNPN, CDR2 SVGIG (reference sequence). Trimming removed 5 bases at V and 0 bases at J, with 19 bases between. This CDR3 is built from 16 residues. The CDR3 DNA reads TGTGCCTGGTCGGGGGACGCGTGGGTAACTAACTATGGCTACACCTTC. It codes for CAWSGDAWVTNYGYTF.

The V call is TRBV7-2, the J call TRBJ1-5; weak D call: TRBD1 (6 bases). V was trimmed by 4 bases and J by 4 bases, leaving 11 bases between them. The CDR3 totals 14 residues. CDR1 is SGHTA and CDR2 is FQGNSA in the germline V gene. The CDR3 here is CASSSGQSNQPQHF. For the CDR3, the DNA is TGTGCCAGCAGCTCTGGACAGTCAAATCAGCCCCAGCATTTT. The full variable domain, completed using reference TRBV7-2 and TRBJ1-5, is GAGVSQSPSNKVTEKGKDVELRCDPISGHTALYWYRQSLGQGLEFLIYFQGNSAPDKSGLPSDRFSAERTGGSVSTLTIQRTQQEDSAVYLCASSSGQSNQPQHFGDGTRLSIL.

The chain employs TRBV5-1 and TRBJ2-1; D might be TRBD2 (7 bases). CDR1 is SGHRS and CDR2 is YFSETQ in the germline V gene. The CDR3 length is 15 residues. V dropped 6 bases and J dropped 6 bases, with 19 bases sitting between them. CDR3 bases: TGCGCCAGCACCCTCGGGGGCGGGAGTACCAATGAGCAGTTCTTC. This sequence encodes CASTLGGGSTNEQFF. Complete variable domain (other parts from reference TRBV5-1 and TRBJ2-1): KAGVTQTPRYLIKTRGQQVTLSCSPISGHRSVSWYQQTPGQGLQFLFEYFSETQRNKGNFPGRFSGRQFSNSRSEMNVSTLELGDSALYLCASTLGGGSTNEQFFGPGTRLTVL.

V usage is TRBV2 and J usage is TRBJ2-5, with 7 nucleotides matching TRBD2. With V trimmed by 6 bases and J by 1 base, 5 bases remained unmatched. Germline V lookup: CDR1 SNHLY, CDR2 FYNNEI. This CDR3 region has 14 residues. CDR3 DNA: TGTGCCAGCAGCCAACTAGCGCCCCAAGAGACCCAGTACTTC. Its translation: CASSQLAPQETQYF.

CDR3 nucleotides: TGCAGCGTTGGGGGAGAGACCCAGTACTTC. This codes for CSVGGETQYF. The V call is TRBV29-1, the J call TRBJ2-5, with D unclear. The CDR3 extends over 10 amino acids. CDR1 and CDR2 from the germline V gene are SQVTM and ANQGSEA. Between the trimmed V and J ends, which lost 4 bases and 4 bases, there was a span of 4 bases.

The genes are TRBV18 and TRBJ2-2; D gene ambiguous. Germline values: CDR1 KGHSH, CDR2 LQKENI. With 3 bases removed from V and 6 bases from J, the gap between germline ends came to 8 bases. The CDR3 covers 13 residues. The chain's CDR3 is CASSPTPPGELFF. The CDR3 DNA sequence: TGTGCCAGCTCACCTACTCCTCCCGGGGAGCTGTTTTTT.

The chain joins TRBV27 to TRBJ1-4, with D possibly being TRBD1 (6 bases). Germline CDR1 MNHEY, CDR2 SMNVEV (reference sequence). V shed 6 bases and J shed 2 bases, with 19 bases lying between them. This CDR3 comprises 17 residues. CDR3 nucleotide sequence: TGTGCCAGCAGACCCAAGGGGGGTTGGGGTACTAATGAAAAACTGTTTTTT. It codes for CASRPKGGWGTNEKLFF.

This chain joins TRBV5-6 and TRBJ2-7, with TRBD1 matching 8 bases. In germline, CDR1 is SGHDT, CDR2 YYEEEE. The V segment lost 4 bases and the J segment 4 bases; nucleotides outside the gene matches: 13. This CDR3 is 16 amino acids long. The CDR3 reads CASSTFAAQGVYEQYF. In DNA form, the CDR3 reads TGTGCCAGCAGCACCTTCGCGGCACAGGGGGTATACGAGCAGTACTTC. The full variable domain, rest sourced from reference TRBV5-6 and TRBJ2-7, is DAGVTQSPTHLIKTRGQQVTLRCSPKSGHDTVSWYQQALGQGPQFIFQYYEEEERQRGNFPDRFSGHQFPNYSSELNVNALLLGDSALYLCASSTFAAQGVYEQYFGPGTRLTVT.

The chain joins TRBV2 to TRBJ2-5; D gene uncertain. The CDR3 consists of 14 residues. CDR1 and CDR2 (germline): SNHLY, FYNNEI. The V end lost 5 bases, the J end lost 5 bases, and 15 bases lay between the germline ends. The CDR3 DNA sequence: TGTGCCAGCAGTCCCCTCCGGGCTGGTGAGACCCAGTACTTC. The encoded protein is CASSPLRAGETQYF.

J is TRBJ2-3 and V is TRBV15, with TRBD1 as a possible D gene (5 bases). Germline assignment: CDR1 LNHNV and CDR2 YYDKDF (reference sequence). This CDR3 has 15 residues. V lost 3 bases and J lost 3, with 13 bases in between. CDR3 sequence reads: CATSRRPGRTDTQYF. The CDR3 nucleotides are TGTGCCACCAGCAGGCGGCCAGGGCGGACAGATACGCAGTATTTT.

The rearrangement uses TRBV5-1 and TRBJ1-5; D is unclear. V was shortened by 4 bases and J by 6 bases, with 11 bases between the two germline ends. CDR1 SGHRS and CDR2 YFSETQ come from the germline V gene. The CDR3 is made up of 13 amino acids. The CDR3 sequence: CASSLAGSQPQHF. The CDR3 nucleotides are TGCGCCAGCAGCCTAGCGGGTAGTCAGCCCCAGCATTTT. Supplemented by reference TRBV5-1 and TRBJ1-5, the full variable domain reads KAGVTQTPRYLIKTRGQQVTLSCSPISGHRSVSWYQQTPGQGLQFLFEYFSETQRNKGNFPGRFSGRQFSNSRSEMNVSTLELGDSALYLCASSLAGSQPQHFGDGTRLSIL.

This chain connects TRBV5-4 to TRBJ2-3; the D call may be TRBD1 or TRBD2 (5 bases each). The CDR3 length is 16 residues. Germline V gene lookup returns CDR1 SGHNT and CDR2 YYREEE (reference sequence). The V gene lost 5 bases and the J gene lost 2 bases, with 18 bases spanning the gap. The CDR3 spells CASRPGDRTVTDTQYF. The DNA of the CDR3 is TGTGCCAGCAGACCTGGGGACCGAACCGTCACAGATACGCAGTATTTT.

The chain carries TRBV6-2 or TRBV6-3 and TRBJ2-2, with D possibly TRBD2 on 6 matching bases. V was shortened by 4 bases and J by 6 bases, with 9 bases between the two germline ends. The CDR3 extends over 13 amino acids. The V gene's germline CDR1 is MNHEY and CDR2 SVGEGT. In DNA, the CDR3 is TGTGCCAGCAGTTCGGACTACGCCGGGGAGCTGTTTTTT. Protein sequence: CASSSDYAGELFF.

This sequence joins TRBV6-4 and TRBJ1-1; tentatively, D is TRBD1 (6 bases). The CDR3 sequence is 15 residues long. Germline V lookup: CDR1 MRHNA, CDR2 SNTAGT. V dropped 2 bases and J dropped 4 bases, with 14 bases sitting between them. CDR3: CASSDTPGTSTEAFF. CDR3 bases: TGTGCCAGCAGTGACACCCCAGGGACAAGCACTGAAGCTTTCTTT.

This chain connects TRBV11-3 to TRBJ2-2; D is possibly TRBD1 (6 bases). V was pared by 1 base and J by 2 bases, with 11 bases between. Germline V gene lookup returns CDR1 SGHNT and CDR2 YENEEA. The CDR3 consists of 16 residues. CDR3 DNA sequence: TGTGCCAGCAGCTTAGTGGCAGGGGCAAACACCGGGGAGCTGTTTTTT. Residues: CASSLVAGANTGELFF.

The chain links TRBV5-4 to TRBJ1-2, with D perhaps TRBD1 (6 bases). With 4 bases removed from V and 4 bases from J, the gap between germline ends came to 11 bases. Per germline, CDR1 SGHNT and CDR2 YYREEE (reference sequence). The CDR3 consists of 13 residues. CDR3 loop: CASSPTGLYGYTF. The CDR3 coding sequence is TGTGCCAGCAGCCCGACAGGACTCTATGGCTACACCTTC.

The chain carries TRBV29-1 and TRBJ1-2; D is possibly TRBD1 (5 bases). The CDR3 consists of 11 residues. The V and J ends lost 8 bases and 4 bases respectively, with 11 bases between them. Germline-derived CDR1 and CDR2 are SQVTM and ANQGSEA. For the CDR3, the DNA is TGCAGCACTGAGGGGCCCTATGGCTACACCTTC. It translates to CSTEGPYGYTF.

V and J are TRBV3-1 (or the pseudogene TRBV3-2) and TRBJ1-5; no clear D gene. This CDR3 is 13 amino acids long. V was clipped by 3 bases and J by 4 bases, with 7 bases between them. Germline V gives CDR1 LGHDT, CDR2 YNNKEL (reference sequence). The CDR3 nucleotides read TGTGCCAGCAGCCAGGTGCAGAATCAGCCCCAGCATTTT. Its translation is CASSQVQNQPQHF.

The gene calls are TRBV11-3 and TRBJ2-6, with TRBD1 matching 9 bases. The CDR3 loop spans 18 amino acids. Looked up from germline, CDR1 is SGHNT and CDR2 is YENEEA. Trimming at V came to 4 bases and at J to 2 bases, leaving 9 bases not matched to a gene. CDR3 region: CASSSGTGRTTGANVLTF. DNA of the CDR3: TGTGCCAGCAGCTCTGGGACAGGGAGAACTACTGGGGCCAACGTCCTGACTTTC. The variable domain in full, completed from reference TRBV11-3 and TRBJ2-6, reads EAGVVQSPRYKIIEKKQPVAFWCNPISGHNTLYWYLQNLGQGPELLIRYENEEAVDDSQLPKDRFSAERLKGVDSTLKIQPAELGDSAVYLCASSSGTGRTTGANVLTFGAGSRLTVL.

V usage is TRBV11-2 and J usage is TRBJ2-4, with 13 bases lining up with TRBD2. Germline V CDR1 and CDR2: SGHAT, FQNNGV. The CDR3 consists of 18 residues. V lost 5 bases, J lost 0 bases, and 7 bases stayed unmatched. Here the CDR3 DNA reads TGTGCCAGCAGCCCGGGGACTAGCGGGGTTCTAGCCAAAAACATTCAGTACTTC. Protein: CASSPGTSGVLAKNIQYF. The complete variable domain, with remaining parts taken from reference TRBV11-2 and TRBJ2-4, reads EAGVAQSPRYKIIEKRQSVAFWCNPISGHATLYWYQQILGQGPKLLIQFQNNGVVDDSQLPKDRFSAERLKGVDSTLKIQPAKLEDSAVYLCASSPGTSGVLAKNIQYFGAGTRLSVL.

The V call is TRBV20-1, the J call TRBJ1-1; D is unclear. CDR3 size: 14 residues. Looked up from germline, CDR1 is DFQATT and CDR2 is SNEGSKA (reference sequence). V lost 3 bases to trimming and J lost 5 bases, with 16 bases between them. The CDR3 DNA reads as TGCAGTGCTAGTGCGGTCGTCACCCCAACTGAAGCTTTCTTT. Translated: CSASAVVTPTEAFF.

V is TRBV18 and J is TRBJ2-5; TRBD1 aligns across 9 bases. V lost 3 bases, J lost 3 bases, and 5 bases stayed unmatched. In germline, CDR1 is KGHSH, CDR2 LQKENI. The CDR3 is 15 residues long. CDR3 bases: TGTGCCAGCTCACCGATGGGACAGGGTAAAGAGACCCAGTACTTC. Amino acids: CASSPMGQGKETQYF.